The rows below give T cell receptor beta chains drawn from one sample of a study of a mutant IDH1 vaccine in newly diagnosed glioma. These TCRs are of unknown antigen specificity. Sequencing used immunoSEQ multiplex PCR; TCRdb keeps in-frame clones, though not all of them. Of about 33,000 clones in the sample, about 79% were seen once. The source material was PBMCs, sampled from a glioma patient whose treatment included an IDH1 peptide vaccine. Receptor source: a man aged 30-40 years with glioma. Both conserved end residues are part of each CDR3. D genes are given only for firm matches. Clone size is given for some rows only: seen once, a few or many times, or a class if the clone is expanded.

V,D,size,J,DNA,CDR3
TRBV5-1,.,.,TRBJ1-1,TGCGCCAGCAGCGAAGATGGAGCGGGCACTGAAGCTTTCTTT,CASSEDGAGTEAFF
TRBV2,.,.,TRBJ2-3,TGTGCCAGCAGTGTCGTGGGACTCAGCACAGATACGCAGTATTTT,CASSVVGLSTDTQYF
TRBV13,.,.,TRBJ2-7,TGTGCCAGCAGCTTAAGGGGGATGGGGGCCCCCTACGAGCAGTACTTC,CASSLRGMGAPYEQYF
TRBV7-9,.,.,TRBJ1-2,TGTGCCAGCAGCATAAGGACATCGGCTGGCTACACCTTC,CASSIRTSAGYTF
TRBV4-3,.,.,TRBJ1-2,TGCGCCAGCAGCCAAGATCTTTTCCGGGGCAGGGCGGTGGGGGGCTACACCTTC,CASSQDLFRGRAVGGYTF
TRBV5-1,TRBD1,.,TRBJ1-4,TGCGCCAGCAGCCGTACACAGGGGACAACTAATGAAAAACTGTTTTTT,CASSRTQGTTNEKLFF
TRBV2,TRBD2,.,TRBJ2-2,TGTGCCAGCAGGGCGGGAGGAGGGACCGGGGAGCTGTTTTTT,CASRAGGGTGELFF
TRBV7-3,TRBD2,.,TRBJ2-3,TGTGCCAGCAGCTCAGGACTAGCGGGAGATACGCAGTATTTT,CASSSGLAGDTQYF
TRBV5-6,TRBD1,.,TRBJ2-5,TGTGCCAGCAGCTTAGGACAGGCCCAAGAGACCCAGTACTTC,CASSLGQAQETQYF
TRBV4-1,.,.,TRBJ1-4,TGCGCCAGCAGCCGAAGTAGCGGGGGGAGAGAAAAACTGTTTTTT,CASSRSSGGREKLFF
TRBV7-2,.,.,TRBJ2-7,TGTGCCAGCAGCTTATCCTATGGGGGGCGCTACGAGCAGTACTTC,CASSLSYGGRYEQYF
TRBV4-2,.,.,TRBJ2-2,TGTGCCAGCAGCCCTAGGGTCGGCACCGGGGAGCTGTTTTTT,CASSPRVGTGELFF
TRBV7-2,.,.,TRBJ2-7,TGTGCCAGCAGCCCTCCGCCCGTCATAACAGGGAACTACGAGCAGTACTTC,CASSPPPVITGNYEQYF
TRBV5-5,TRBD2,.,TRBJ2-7,TGTGCCAGCAGCTCCGAAGGACTAGTCTACGAGCAGTACTTC,CASSSEGLVYEQYF
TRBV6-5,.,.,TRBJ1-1,TGTGCCAGCAGCCGATCGCCACAGATGAACACTGAAGCTTTCTTT,CASSRSPQMNTEAFF
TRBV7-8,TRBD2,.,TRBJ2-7,TGTGCCAGCAGCGAAAGACTAGCGGGGGGCTACGAGCAGTACTTC,CASSERLAGGYEQYF
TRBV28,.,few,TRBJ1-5,TGTGCCAGCAGCGGGGCCATGGGGCAGCCCCAGCATTTT,CASSGAMGQPQHF
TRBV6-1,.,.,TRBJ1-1,TGTGCCAGCAGTGAAGGCGCTGAAGCTTTCTTT,CASSEGAEAFF
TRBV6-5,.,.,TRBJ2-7,TGTGCCAGCAGTTACGGACCAAGCTACGAGCAGTACTTC,CASSYGPSYEQYF
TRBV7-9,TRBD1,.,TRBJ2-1,TGTGCCAGCAGCTTAGTGGGGGACAGTATCGATGAGCAGTTCTTC,CASSLVGDSIDEQFF
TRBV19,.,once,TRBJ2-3,TGTGCCAGTACCCTGGGGTGGGGTTGGACAGATACGCAGTATTTT,CASTLGWGWTDTQYF
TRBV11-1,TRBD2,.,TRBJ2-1,TGTGCCAGCAGCCAGGCGGGGGGGGCCTACAATGAGCAGTTCTTC,CASSQAGGAYNEQFF
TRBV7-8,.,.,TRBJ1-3,TGTGCCAGCAGCTTCAGGGGACCTGGAAACACCATATATTTT,CASSFRGPGNTIYF
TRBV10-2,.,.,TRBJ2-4,TGCGCCAGCAGTGCAGGGGATCCGCTAGCCAAAAACATTCAGTACTTC,CASSAGDPLAKNIQYF
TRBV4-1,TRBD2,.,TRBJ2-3,TGCGCCAGCAGCGTGCCACTAGCGGGAGAGGCAGATACGCAGTATTTT,CASSVPLAGEADTQYF
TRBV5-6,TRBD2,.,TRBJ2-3,TGTGCCAGCAGCTTGTCTACAAGACTAGCGGGGGTTACAGATACGCAGTATTTT,CASSLSTRLAGVTDTQYF
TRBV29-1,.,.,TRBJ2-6,TGCAGCGTTGCAGGGTCTGGGGCCAACGTCCTGACTTTC,CSVAGSGANVLTF